This entry concerns a single TCR beta chain. Its antigen is not identified. These data belong to a study of OX40 agonist ivuxolimab in advanced cancers. As for the study in general: Hepatocellular carcinoma, melanoma, renal cell or head and neck cancer occurred in dose-escalation patients. The study's findings and limits: Among some nonresponders, normalized T-cell clonal expansion was also low. CD8+ T cells averaged more expanded clones than CD4+.

Profiled with immunoSEQ multiplex PCR; TCRdb holds only in-frame clones, not every one. This repertoire shows 80,000 or so clones, 85% found once; its top ten account for roughly 2.3%. Collection of blood occurred at baseline, at cycle 4 day 1, and at cycle 7 day 1. The origin of this receptor is an adult with an advanced solid tumor such as melanoma, head and neck, liver or kidney cancer. The specimen comprised CD4+ or CD8+ T cells sorted from blood, sampled in a trial of the OX40 agonist ivuxolimab.

CDR3 region: CASSQVDTGELFF. In DNA form, the CDR3 reads TGTGCCAGCAGCCAAGTGGACACCGGGGAGCTGTTTTTT. The genes are TRBV4-2 and TRBJ2-2; no clear D. V was shortened by 1 base and J by 3 bases, with 3 bases between the two germline ends. Looked up from germline, CDR1 is LGHNA and CDR2 is YNFKEQ. This CDR3 comprises 13 residues.